The 17 T cell receptor beta chains presented below share a single source sample, sequenced in a study of beta chain features in type 1 diabetes. The investigators reverse transcribed all of the isolated RNA, so they sequenced expressed TCRB transcripts. Method: immunoSEQ multiplex PCR; TCRdb's copy keeps in-frame clones and lacks some. The sample records roughly 150,000 clones, 8.1% being singletons. The sequenced sample was central memory CD4+ T cells from blood. The origin of the receptors is a man between 18 and 29 years old in good health.

This clone was detected a few times. The chain combines TRBV27 with TRBJ2-5, with a possible D match to TRBD1 (6 bases). The J call is uncertain, as TRBJ2-7 better fits the DNA end. Germline loops: CDR1 MNHEY, CDR2 SMNVEV (reference sequence). The CDR3 runs 14 residues. The CDR3 DNA is TGTGCCAGCAGTTCCCCGGGACAAAGCTACGAGCAGTACTTC. This translates into CASSSPGQSYEQYF.

This clone was seen more than once but under ten times. This chain uses TRBV7-2 with TRBJ2-5; D remains unclear. The germline CDR1 and CDR2 sequences are SGHTA and FQGNSA. With 5 bases removed from V and 4 bases from J, the gap between germline ends came to 14 bases. The CDR3 totals 14 residues. In DNA, the CDR3 is TGTGCCAGCAGCCCAGGTTTTGTGGGAGAGACCCAGTACTTC. Its protein product is CASSPGFVGETQYF.

The V call is TRBV30, the J call TRBJ2-3; D call uncertain. This CDR3 has 13 amino acids. V was cut by 2 bases and J by 1 base, with 7 bases left in between. Germline assignment: CDR1 GTSNPN and CDR2 SVGIG (reference sequence). Here the CDR3 DNA reads TGTGCCTGGAGTACCACGGGCACAGATACGCAGTATTTT. This gives the protein CAWSTTGTDTQYF.

This clone came up many times. The V call is TRBV4-3, the J call TRBJ2-3; no clear D. Germline V gives CDR1 LGHNA, CDR2 YSLEER. V gave up 1 base and J gave up 3 bases, with 5 bases separating them. CDR3 length: 13 amino acids. Here the CDR3 reads CASSQALTDTQYF. CDR3 bases: TGCGCCAGCAGCCAAGCCTTGACAGATACGCAGTATTTT.

This chain connects TRBV5-6 to TRBJ1-5; tentatively, D is TRBD1 (5 bases). Trimming cost V 1 base and J 4 bases, with 12 bases left between them. This CDR3 region has 15 residues. The germline CDR1 and CDR2 sequences are SGHDT and YYEEEE. The CDR3 DNA reads as TGTGCCAGCAGCTTGAGTCCAGGGCCAAATCAGCCCCAGCATTTT. Translation: CASSLSPGPNQPQHF.

This clone qualifies as medium-sized. This chain links TRBV21-1 with TRBJ2-4; the tabulated D call, TRBD1, remains unverified against the DNA. TRBV21-1 is classified as a pseudogene. CDR3 length: 16 amino acids. The CDR3 region is CASSKFTSGQKNIQYF. The CDR3 nucleotides are TGTGCCAGCAGCAAATTTACCTCGGGACAGAAAAACATTCAGTACTTC.

This clone has only a few counts. The J gene is TRBJ2-7, the V gene TRBV5-5; D gene unclear. The CDR3 spans 15 residues. Germline V lookup: CDR1 SGHKS, CDR2 YYEKEE (reference sequence). The V end was cut by 0 bases, the J end by 2 bases, with 12 bases between. CDR3 sequence (DNA): TGTGCCAGCAGCTTGGAACACTATCGAACCTACGAGCAGTACTTC. Its protein product is CASSLEHYRTYEQYF. Full variable domain (rest looked up from reference TRBV5-5 and TRBJ2-7): DAGVTQSPTHLIKTRGQQVTLRCSPISGHKSVSWYQQVLGQGPQFIFQYYEKEERGRGNFPDRFSARQFPNYSSELNVNALLLGDSALYLCASSLEHYRTYEQYFGPGTRLTVT.

This clone has more than one count but fewer than ten. The rearrangement uses TRBV29-1 and TRBJ2-6; 12 bases match TRBD2. The CDR3 runs to 17 residues. The trim removed 4 bases at V and 3 bases at J, leaving 7 bases unmatched. The germline gives CDR1 SQVTM, CDR2 ANQGSEA. The CDR3 protein is CSVVLAGGLSGANVLTF. CDR3 bases: TGCAGCGTTGTCCTAGCGGGGGGGTTGAGTGGGGCCAACGTCCTGACTTTC.

In this sample, this clone turned up a few times. The chain links TRBV4-3 to TRBJ2-1, with D perhaps matching TRBD2 (6 bases). Germline CDR1 reads LGHNA; CDR2 reads YSLEER. Deletions cut 0 bases from V and 6 bases from J, with 12 bases between. The CDR3 loop spans 15 amino acids. CDR3 bases: TGCGCCAGCAGCCAAGAGAGGGCTAGCGTCAATGAGCAGTTCTTC. It is translated as CASSQERASVNEQFF.

This clone has at least ten counts. The chain links TRBV11-2 to TRBJ2-1, with 10 bases matching TRBD2. The CDR3 has 15 residues. V shed 6 bases and J 0 bases; nucleotides not matched to a gene: 2. Germline CDR1 SGHAT, CDR2 FQNNGV. This chain's CDR3 is CASRPSGSSYNEQFF. CDR3 nucleotide sequence: TGTGCCAGCAGACCTAGCGGGAGCTCCTACAATGAGCAGTTCTTC.

In its sample, this clone was seen many times. This chain's CDR3 is CASSHITGKSYEQYF. In nucleotides, the CDR3 is TGCGCCAGCAGCCACATTACAGGGAAGTCCTACGAGCAGTACTTC. The chain uses TRBV4-1 and TRBJ2-7; possibly TRBD1 for D (6 bases). CDR1 and CDR2 (germline): MGHRA, YSYEKL. V lost 3 bases, J lost 1 base, and 13 bases lay in between. The CDR3 runs to 15 residues.

The chain employs TRBV6-5 and TRBJ2-7; tentative D call: TRBD1 (6 bases). Trimming removed 5 bases from V and 1 base from J, with 12 bases in between. CDR1 is MNHEY, CDR2 SVGAGI, per germline. The CDR3 extends over 14 amino acids. The CDR3 region has the DNA TGTGCCAGCAGTCCCTACGGACAGTCCTACGAGCAGTACTTC. Protein sequence: CASSPYGQSYEQYF.

The chain couples TRBV30 to TRBJ2-3, with 8 positions matching TRBD2. The CDR3 length is 18 residues. CDR1 is GTSNPN, CDR2 SVGIG, per germline (reference sequence). Trimming removed 2 bases from V and 0 bases from J; junction bases left unmatched: 13. The CDR3 nucleotides read TGTGCCTGGAGTCTTGGGATCGGCGGGGGGTCTAGCACAGATACGCAGTATTTT. Amino acids: CAWSLGIGGGSSTDTQYF. Based on the CDR3 plus reference TRBV30 and TRBJ2-3, the full variable domain is SQTIHQWPATLVQPVGSPLSLECTVEGTSNPNLYWYRQAAGRGLQLLFYSVGIGQISSEVPQNLSASRPQDRQFILSSKKLLLSDSGFYLCAWSLGIGGGSSTDTQYFGPGTRLTVL.

The V gene is TRBV5-6, the J gene TRBJ1-3, with unresolved D. The CDR3 has 14 residues. V was cut by 1 base and J by 4 bases, with 9 bases left in between. Looked up from germline, CDR1 is SGHDT and CDR2 is YYEEEE. The CDR3: CASSLSGNGNTIYF. The CDR3 coding sequence is TGTGCCAGCAGCTTGTCCGGGAACGGAAACACCATATATTTT.

This clone has more than one count but fewer than ten. This sequence joins TRBV19 and TRBJ1-2; 9 positions agree with TRBD1. The trim removed 5 bases at V and 8 bases at J, leaving 18 bases unmatched. Germline CDR1 reads LNHDA; CDR2 reads SQIVND (reference sequence). The CDR3 consists of 17 residues. The CDR3 coding sequence is TGTGCCAGTAGTCGAATCTTCTCTCCGGGACAGGGAGGCGGCTACACCTTC. This sequence encodes CASSRIFSPGQGGGYTF.

This clone was detected only a few times. The chain uses TRBV30 and TRBJ2-5; the match to TRBD1 covers 9 bases. V gave up 3 bases and J gave up 5 bases; unmatched junction bases: 4. The CDR3 is 13 amino acids. CDR1 is GTSNPN, CDR2 SVGIG, per germline (reference sequence). The CDR3 bases are TGTGCCTGGAGAACACAGGGGGCGGAGACCCAGTACTTC. This sequence encodes CAWRTQGAETQYF. The full variable domain, in which reference TRBV30 and TRBJ2-5 provide the parts outside the CDR3, is SQTIHQWPATLVQPVGSPLSLECTVEGTSNPNLYWYRQAAGRGLQLLFYSVGIGQISSEVPQNLSASRPQDRQFILSSKKLLLSDSGFYLCAWRTQGAETQYFGPGTRLLVL.

The chain is built from TRBV30 and TRBJ2-5, with 7 bases fitting TRBD1. The DNA end is a closer match to TRBJ2-7, so the J assignment may be wrong. From germline, CDR1 is GTSNPN and CDR2 SVGIG (reference sequence). This CDR3 spans 13 amino acids. The CDR3 reads CAWRETGIYEQYF. The CDR3, as DNA: TGTGCCTGGAGAGAGACAGGGATCTACGAGCAGTACTTC.